This TCR beta chain stems from a study of brain T cells in children with intractable seizures. Sequencing was limited to surgery cases with top T cell transcript signatures in brain tissue. From germline, CDR1 is SNHLY and CDR2 FYNNEI. The CDR3 has 15 amino acids. The trim removed 2 bases at V and 4 bases at J, leaving 5 bases unmatched. Using immunoSEQ multiplex PCR, the repertoire was profiled, and TCRdb retains in-frame clones only, with some absent. Among 70,000 to 90,000 clones listed, about 92% were seen once. Here the sequenced sample was peripheral blood, taken at surgery. The rearrangement links TRBV2 to TRBJ1-2; TRBD1 matches at 9 bases. This TCR was sampled from a boy under two years old with tuberous sclerosis and intractable seizures. CDR3 sequence: CASSESGTGFYGYTF. DNA of the CDR3: TGTGCCAGCAGTGAATCAGGGACAGGGTTCTATGGCTACACCTTC.